Shown below are 23 T cell receptor beta chains from a single sample sequenced in a study of blood T cell repertoires in COVID-19. Sequencing used immunoSEQ multiplex PCR; TCRdb keeps in-frame clones, though not all of them. Of some 120,000 clones listed, around 83% are singletons. The sequencing input was peripheral blood. Source of these receptors: an older man with active or convalescent COVID-19.

This clone was seen just once. This rearrangement joins TRBV4-1 to TRBJ2-2; weak D call: TRBD1 (5 bases). The CDR3 has 13 amino acids. V dropped 2 bases and J dropped 8 bases, with 9 bases sitting between them. Germline loops: CDR1 MGHRA, CDR2 YSYEKL. In DNA, the CDR3 is TGCGCCAGCAGCCAAAGGGGTTTGGGGGAGCTGTTTTTT. Translation gives CASSQRGLGELFF.

The genes are TRBV2 and TRBJ1-5; TRBD1 agrees at 8 bases. CDR3 length equals 15 residues. J was trimmed by 2 bases and V by 8 bases; bases with no gene match: 8. Per germline, CDR1 SNHLY and CDR2 FYNNEI. The CDR3 reads CASSYRGNGNQPQHF. DNA for the CDR3: TGTGCCAGCTCCTACAGGGGGAATGGCAATCAGCCCCAGCATTTT. Combining the CDR3 with reference TRBV2 and TRBJ1-5 gives the whole variable domain EPEVTQTPSHQVTQMGQEVILRCVPISNHLYFYWYRQILGQKVEFLVSFYNNEISEKSEIFDDQFSVERPDGSNFTLKIRSTKLEDSAMYFCASSYRGNGNQPQHFGDGTRLSIL.

The chain uses TRBV5-1 and TRBJ2-2; D is perhaps TRBD2 (6 bases). Per germline, CDR1 SGHRS and CDR2 YFSETQ. Deletions cut 2 bases from V and 5 bases from J, with 10 bases between. The CDR3 runs to 14 residues. The CDR3 nucleotides are TGCGCCAGCAGCTTATTAGCGGAGACCGGGGAGCTGTTTTTT. Its protein is CASSLLAETGELFF. Supplemented by reference TRBV5-1 and TRBJ2-2, the full variable domain reads KAGVTQTPRYLIKTRGQQVTLSCSPISGHRSVSWYQQTPGQGLQFLFEYFSETQRNKGNFPGRFSGRQFSNSRSEMNVSTLELGDSALYLCASSLLAETGELFFGEGSRLTVL.

This sequence joins TRBV23-1 and TRBJ1-4; D possibly corresponds to TRBD1 (5 bases). TRBV23-1 is classed as an ORF, of uncertain function. The CDR3 has 15 residues. Trimming stripped 5 bases from V and 7 bases from J, with 17 bases between. CDR3 protein: CASSARARVGEKLFF. The CDR3 DNA reads as TGCGCCAGCAGTGCTCGCGCCAGGGTTGGTGAAAAACTGTTTTTT.

The chain recombines TRBV10-3 with TRBJ2-3, with TRBD2 matching over 8 bases. V shed 0 bases and J 0 bases; nucleotides not matched to a gene: 5. Per germline, CDR1 ENHRY and CDR2 SYGVKD. The CDR3 is made up of 17 amino acids. The DNA of the CDR3 is TGTGCCATCAGTGAGTCTGGCGGGGGGCCGAGCACAGATACGCAGTATTTT. Amino acids: CAISESGGGPSTDTQYF.

The rearrangement links TRBV4-3 to TRBJ1-4; 10 positions agree with TRBD1. Germline V lookup: CDR1 LGHNA, CDR2 YSLEER. This CDR3 contains 15 residues. The V gene end was trimmed by 5 bases and the J gene end by 6 bases; junction bases not matched to a gene: 6. Here the CDR3 reads CASSTRDRGHEKLFF. The CDR3 nucleotides read TGCGCCAGCAGCACGAGGGACAGGGGCCATGAAAAACTGTTTTTT.

CDR3 nucleotide sequence: TGCAGCGTGGCCAGGGACAGGGCTAATGGGGCCAACGTCCTGACTTTC. Translated, it gives CSVARDRANGANVLTF. This chain links TRBV29-1 with TRBJ2-6, with 9 bases lining up with TRBD1. The CDR3 spans 16 residues. The germline gives CDR1 SQVTM, CDR2 ANQGSEA. Unmatched junction bases numbered 9, after V lost 6 bases and J lost 3 bases.

In its sample, this clone was seen once. The chain has TRBV18 and TRBJ2-4; 10 bases agree with TRBD1. Germline V lookup: CDR1 KGHSH, CDR2 LQKENI. J gave up 7 bases and V 3 bases, and 6 bases lay outside the gene matches. This CDR3 is 15 amino acids long. CDR3 sequence (DNA): TGTGCCAGCTCACCTGGACAGGGGGTGGGGAACATTCAGTACTTC. Residues: CASSPGQGVGNIQYF.

J is TRBJ1-2 and V is TRBV6-4; D uncertain. In germline, CDR1 is MRHNA, CDR2 SNTAGT. This CDR3 region has 13 residues. V was pared by 1 base and J by 4 bases, with 7 bases between. The CDR3 DNA reads as TGTGCCAGCAGTGACTATCCATTCTATGGCTACACCTTC. This translates into CASSDYPFYGYTF.

The V gene is TRBV19, the J gene TRBJ1-2; D remains unclear. The ends were cut back, 3 bases at V and 6 bases at J, with 14 bases in the middle. The CDR3 covers 14 residues. Germline CDR1 is LNHDA and CDR2 is SQIVND (reference sequence). CDR3 coding DNA: TGTGCCAGTAGTATCTTGGGCAAGGAGGATGGCTACACCTTC. It specifies CASSILGKEDGYTF.

V is TRBV5-1 and J is TRBJ2-1, with TRBD1 matching 7 bases. Trimming cost V 5 bases and J 5 bases; bases outside gene matches: 7. The CDR3 length is 14 residues. CDR1 and CDR2 from the germline V gene are SGHRS and YFSETQ. CDR3 residues: CASRPTGTDNEQFF. The CDR3 nucleotides are TGCGCCAGCAGACCAACCGGGACAGACAATGAGCAGTTCTTC.

The chain carries TRBV5-1 and TRBJ1-1; D is possibly TRBD1 (6 bases). The CDR3 runs 12 residues. From germline, CDR1 is SGHRS and CDR2 YFSETQ. The V end lost 0 bases, the J end lost 7 bases, and 7 bases lay between the germline ends. The CDR3 nucleotides read TGCGCCAGCAGCTTGGTACAGGGTGAAGCTTTCTTT. The encoded protein is CASSLVQGEAFF.

The genes are TRBV19 and TRBJ1-4; maybe TRBD1 (6 bases). The CDR3 has 15 residues. V was pared by 4 bases and J by 13 bases, with 22 bases between. The germline V gene encodes CDR1 LNHDA and CDR2 SQIVND (reference sequence). In DNA, the CDR3 is TGTGCCAGTAGTAGACCGGGACACGGGCTTCGTGGACTGTTTTTT. This encodes CASSRPGHGLRGLFF.

The V and J genes are TRBV3-1 (or the pseudogene TRBV3-2) and TRBJ1-1; no definite D call. V dropped 0 bases and J dropped 7 bases, with 12 bases sitting between them. The CDR3 runs to 14 residues. The V gene's germline CDR1 is LGHDT and CDR2 YNNKEL (reference sequence). The CDR3 sequence is CASSQDLSPGEAFF. Here the CDR3 DNA reads TGTGCCAGCAGCCAAGATTTATCCCCGGGTGAAGCTTTCTTT.

V usage is TRBV30 and J usage is TRBJ1-1; D gene uncertain. The CDR3 length is 12 residues. Per the germline V gene, CDR1 is GTSNPN and CDR2 is SVGIG (reference sequence). V was shortened by 2 bases and J by 4 bases, with 8 bases between the two germline ends. This CDR3 is CAWSLVATEAFF. The CDR3 DNA is TGTGCCTGGAGTCTAGTTGCCACTGAAGCTTTCTTT. Using reference TRBV30 and TRBJ1-1 for the parts outside the CDR3, the full variable domain is SQTIHQWPATLVQPVGSPLSLECTVEGTSNPNLYWYRQAAGRGLQLLFYSVGIGQISSEVPQNLSASRPQDRQFILSSKKLLLSDSGFYLCAWSLVATEAFFGQGTRLTVV.

The chain uses TRBV11-2 and TRBJ1-1; D may be TRBD1 (6 bases). This CDR3 spans 13 amino acids. Trimming removed 4 bases at V and 3 bases at J, with 9 bases between. Germline CDR1 SGHAT, CDR2 FQNNGV. The CDR3: CASSYQGHTEAFF. The CDR3 coding sequence is TGTGCCAGCAGCTACCAGGGGCACACTGAAGCTTTCTTT.

V is TRBV12-5 and J is TRBJ1-4, with 8 bases lining up with TRBD1. CDR1 is LGHNT, CDR2 FRNRAP, per germline. Trimming removed 5 bases from V and 8 bases from J; junction bases left unmatched: 4. The CDR3 extends over 13 amino acids. The CDR3 bases are TGTGCTAGTGGTCCGGGGACAGGCGAAAAACTGTTTTTT. Translated, it gives CASGPGTGEKLFF.

This chain uses TRBV29-1 with TRBJ1-3, with TRBD1 as a possible D gene (5 bases). V lost 4 bases to trimming and J lost 0 bases, with 13 bases between them. CDR1 and CDR2 (germline): SQVTM, ANQGSEA. This CDR3 has 15 amino acids. The CDR3 here is CSVAREGSSGNTIYF. CDR3 DNA sequence: TGCAGCGTTGCCAGGGAGGGATCCTCTGGAAACACCATATATTTT. Variable domain in full (rest from reference TRBV29-1 and TRBJ1-3): SAVISQKPSRDICQRGTSLTIQCQVDSQVTMMFWYRQQPGQSLTLIATANQGSEATYESGFVIDKFPISRPNLTFSTLTVSNMSPEDSSIYLCSVAREGSSGNTIYFGEGSWLTVV.

The CDR3 DNA reads as TGTGCCAGCAGCTTGGCGGGAGACAGGGCCTGGGAAGCTTTCTTT. It encodes CASSLAGDRAWEAFF. V is TRBV5-5 and J is TRBJ1-1, with 7 bases aligning to TRBD1. Germline V gives CDR1 SGHKS, CDR2 YYEKEE (reference sequence). V dropped 0 bases and J dropped 8; count of bases not matched to a gene: 10. The CDR3 contains 15 residues.

J is TRBJ1-5 and V is TRBV6-5, with TRBD1 as a possible D gene (5 bases). Germline V gene data show CDR1 as MNHEY and CDR2 as SVGAGI. This CDR3 comprises 15 residues. Trimming cost V 7 bases and J 2 bases, with 15 bases left between them. CDR3 nucleotides: TGTGCCAGCACCCGAAAGGGGTTGGGCAATCAGCCCCAGCATTTT. It translates to CASTRKGLGNQPQHF.

This rearrangement joins TRBV3-1 (or the pseudogene TRBV3-2) to TRBJ1-1; maybe TRBD1 (5 bases). Trimming removed 5 bases from V and 4 bases from J, with 11 bases in between. The CDR3 extends over 13 amino acids. Germline lookup yields CDR1 LGHDT and CDR2 YNNKEL (reference sequence). The CDR3 is CASSSRVGTEAFF. DNA for the CDR3: TGTGCCAGCAGCAGCAGGGTGGGCACTGAAGCTTTCTTT.

The chain carries TRBV5-8 and TRBJ1-4; 9 nucleotides match TRBD1. This CDR3 comprises 17 residues. V was clipped by 2 bases and J by 3 bases; unmatched bases: 8. The V gene's germline CDR1 is SGHTS and CDR2 YDEGEE. The CDR3 loop is CASSFPTGGKANEKLFF. The DNA of the CDR3 is TGTGCCAGCAGCTTCCCGACAGGGGGGAAAGCTAATGAAAAACTGTTTTTT.

The CDR3 DNA sequence: TGTGCCAGCAGCCAGACAGGGTTCTCTGGAAACACCATATATTTT. It is translated as CASSQTGFSGNTIYF. The gene calls are TRBV7-2 and TRBJ1-3; 7 nucleotides match TRBD1. The germline CDR1 and CDR2 sequences are SGHTA and FQGNSA. CDR3 length: 15 residues. V trimming: 5 bases; J trimming: 0 bases; junction bases outside the gene matches: 4.